This TCR beta chain was captured in a study of regulatory T cells in long-lasting Graves disease. Findings and limits, study-wide: Under persistent disease, TRBV28, TRBJ1-2 and TRBJ2-5 were used preferentially.

Both iRepertoire HTBI primers and Arm-PCR of CDR3 regions were used to build the TCR beta libraries. Original handling: The study identified 55 to 80 TRBV and approximately 15 TRBJ segments across samples. TCRdb re-called the multiplex PCR reads with MiXCR, one entry per CDR3 protein. The V and J calls follow TCRdb's processing rather than the paper's. The sample contains 350,000 to 500,000 distinct CDR3 sequences, roughly 17% of which appear only once. This CDR3 is 10 amino acids long. V was pared by 6 bases and J by 13 bases, with 10 bases between. Germline V gene data show CDR1 as MNHNS and CDR2 as SASEGT. Sample time point: newly diagnosed GD, antithyroid drugs for less than 3 months. The TCR library was made from RNA that had been extracted from PBMCs in TRIzol. In regard to this clonotype: No antigen is known for it.

These data also formed part of another study, on T cells in Graves' hyperthyroidism and ophthalmopathy. That study adds: Diagnosis relied on clinical symptoms, serum thyroxine and TRAb, thyroid ultrasound and orbital computed tomography.

The rearrangement joins TRBV6-1 to TRBJ2-1; no clear D. This TCR derives from a woman aged 18-29 years with Graves disease. The source material was peripheral blood mononuclear cells (PBMCs), sampled at new diagnosis, from a patient treated with antithyroid drugs. CDR3 coding DNA: TGTGCCAGCAGCGATAAGGTTCAGTTCTTC. Its protein product is CASSDKVQFF.